The clone carrying this T cell receptor beta chain was detected only a few times. Every isolated RNA sample was fully reverse transcribed, so sequencing captured expressed TCRB transcripts. Measured with immunoSEQ multiplex PCR; TCRdb has only the in-frame clones, and not every one. Here the sample spans a few hundred thousand clones, around 13% being singletons. These data come from a study of beta chain features in type 1 diabetes. This receptor was taken from a young man in good health. Sample: naive CD4+ T cells from blood.

The CDR3 DNA is TGCGCCAGCAGCTTTGGGGACAGGGAGTACAATGAGCAGTTCTTC. It specifies CASSFGDREYNEQFF. This sequence joins TRBV5-1 and TRBJ2-1; TRBD1 aligns across 9 bases. CDR1 and CDR2 (germline): SGHRS, YFSETQ. Trimming cost V 2 bases and J 4 bases; bases outside gene matches: 4. The CDR3 consists of 15 residues.